The 30 T cell receptor beta chains below all came from one sample that was sequenced in a study of shared clonotypes between healthy human individuals (dated by TCRdb to the early 2020s). CD8 naive samples consisted of CD45RO-negative cells that were positively selected for CCR7, yielding a CD45RA+CCR7+ population without TemRA cells. The library was made by the immunoSEQ multiplex PCR assay. Imported from immuneACCESS, the table was reduced by TCRdb to in-frame sequences with V and J called. These copies leave out some clones; in studies compared against another copy, an unresolved V gene accounts for under half, and the cause of the remainder is not known. The sample data list about 870,000 clones, and 80% to 95% of these were observed just once. Clones ranked in the top ten supply less than 25% of the sample. The specimen was naive CD8+ T cells sorted from blood. The cell subset or site label corresponds to: CD45RA+CCR7+. All receptors come from a man between 25 and 39 years old in good health.

This sequence joins TRBV9 and TRBJ2-7; the D gene could be TRBD1 or TRBD2 (7 bases each). V lost 4 bases, J lost 5 bases, and 16 bases lay in between. This CDR3 spans 14 amino acids. Germline V gene sequence: CDR1 SGDLS, CDR2 YYNGEE. CDR3: CASSPGGGLNEQYF. The CDR3 coding sequence is TGTGCCAGCAGCCCAGGGGGGGGCCTGAACGAGCAGTACTTC.

The genes are TRBV7-6 and TRBJ2-1, with unresolved D. The CDR3 is 11 amino acids. Trimming cost V 5 bases and J 9 bases, with 8 bases left between them. CDR1 is SGHVS and CDR2 is FNYEAQ in the germline V gene. DNA of the CDR3: TGTGCCAGCAGCCCCTCCGGTGAGCAGTTCTTC. This translates into CASSPSGEQFF. The full variable domain, completed using reference TRBV7-6 and TRBJ2-1, is GAGVSQSPRYKVTKRGQDVALRCDPISGHVSLYWYRQALGQGPEFLTYFNYEAQQDKSGLPNDRFSAERPEGSISTLTIQRTEQRDSAMYRCASSPSGEQFFGPGTRLTVL.

The count of this clone is one. The rearrangement links TRBV11-2 to TRBJ2-1, with TRBD1 as a possible D gene (5 bases). The ends were cut back, 2 bases at V and 6 bases at J, with 8 bases in the middle. The CDR3 runs 13 residues. CDR1 SGHAT and CDR2 FQNNGV come from the germline V gene. CDR3 bases: TGTGCCAGCAGCTTATCAGGGCCCAATGAGCAGTTCTTC. Amino acid sequence: CASSLSGPNEQFF.

The chain joins TRBV29-1 to TRBJ2-1, with a possible D match to TRBD1 (5 bases). Deletions cut 4 bases from V and 7 bases from J, with 11 bases between. This CDR3 spans 12 amino acids. The germline V gene encodes CDR1 SQVTM and CDR2 ANQGSEA. The chain's CDR3 is CSVAGTGNEQFF. Here the CDR3 DNA reads TGCAGCGTTGCAGGTACAGGTAATGAGCAGTTCTTC.

This chain uses TRBV7-6 with TRBJ2-3; D unresolved. Germline CDR1 is SGHVS and CDR2 is FNYEAQ. This CDR3 has 12 amino acids. Trimming removed 5 bases from V and 2 bases from J, with 5 bases in between. The CDR3 is CASSGHTDTQYF. DNA of the CDR3: TGTGCCAGCAGCGGCCACACAGATACGCAGTATTTT.

The gene calls are TRBV9 and TRBJ1-3; D unresolved. The V gene's germline CDR1 is SGDLS and CDR2 YYNGEE. This CDR3 spans 18 amino acids. The V and J ends lost 0 bases and 0 bases respectively, with 16 bases between them. DNA of the CDR3: TGTGCCAGCAGCGTAGAAACAGAAATGAAGAGCTCTGGAAACACCATATATTTT. Amino acid sequence: CASSVETEMKSSGNTIYF.

The V gene is TRBV7-9, the J gene TRBJ2-1, with no clear D. The CDR3 is 14 amino acids. Trimming pared 3 bases from V and 5 bases from J, leaving 11 bases between. Germline V gives CDR1 SEHNR, CDR2 FQNEAQ (reference sequence). The CDR3 sequence: CASSFGLSHNEQFF. CDR3 bases: TGTGCCAGCAGCTTTGGGCTCAGCCACAATGAGCAGTTCTTC.

J is TRBJ2-5 and V is TRBV4-3, with no clear D. The V end lost 1 base, the J end lost 5 bases, and 14 bases lay between the germline ends. Germline loops: CDR1 LGHNA, CDR2 YSLEER. The CDR3 loop spans 15 amino acids. The DNA for the CDR3 is TGCGCCAGCAGCCAAGCTTTATCTTCTGGGGAGACCCAGTACTTC. Its translation: CASSQALSSGETQYF.

V and J are TRBV28 and TRBJ1-2; no clear D. Trimming took off 7 bases at V and 6 bases at J, with 15 bases between the two ends. The length of the CDR3 is 13 residues. From germline, CDR1 is MDHEN and CDR2 SYDVKM. The CDR3 DNA reads TGTGCCAGCAAAGGCCTTTTATGGGATGGCTACACCTTC. Amino acids: CASKGLLWDGYTF.

The J gene is TRBJ1-1, the V gene TRBV13, with TRBD1 as a possible D gene (6 bases). Germline CDR1 reads PRHDT; CDR2 reads FYEKMQ (reference sequence). Trimming took off 6 bases at V and 4 bases at J, with 18 bases between the two ends. The CDR3 covers 15 residues. The CDR3 coding sequence is TGTGCCAGCAGTTATGCACAGGGCGGGACCACTGAAGCTTTCTTT. Its protein product is CASSYAQGGTTEAFF.

V is TRBV5-6 and J is TRBJ2-3; D not resolved. CDR1 and CDR2 (germline): SGHDT, YYEEEE. Trimming took off 0 bases at V and 3 bases at J, with 8 bases between the two ends. The CDR3 contains 14 residues. CDR3 amino acids: CASSLADETDTQYF. CDR3 DNA sequence: TGTGCCAGCAGCTTGGCAGACGAAACAGATACGCAGTATTTT. The variable domain in full, with the rest retrieved from reference TRBV5-6 and TRBJ2-3, is DAGVTQSPTHLIKTRGQQVTLRCSPKSGHDTVSWYQQALGQGPQFIFQYYEEEERQRGNFPDRFSGHQFPNYSSELNVNALLLGDSALYLCASSLADETDTQYFGPGTRLTVL.

This chain connects TRBV27 to TRBJ2-1, with no clear D. This CDR3 has 13 amino acids. Germline V gene lookup returns CDR1 MNHEY and CDR2 SMNVEV (reference sequence). The V end lost 4 bases, the J end lost 6 bases, and 10 bases lay between the germline ends. The CDR3 nucleotides are TGTGCCAGCAGTTACGTCGGAATCAATGAGCAGTTCTTC. It codes for CASSYVGINEQFF.

The table lists this clone with a count of one. This chain connects TRBV7-8 to TRBJ2-7; D not resolved. This CDR3 is 14 amino acids long. Germline V gene data show CDR1 as SGHVS and CDR2 as FQNEAQ. V was shortened by 1 base and J by 3 bases, with 10 bases between the two germline ends. This CDR3 reads CASSLVSKVYEQYF. DNA for the CDR3: TGTGCCAGCAGCTTAGTTAGTAAGGTCTACGAGCAGTACTTC.

This chain uses TRBV4-1 with TRBJ2-3; D ambiguous. The CDR3 consists of 14 residues. Germline CDR1 MGHRA, CDR2 YSYEKL. The V and J ends lost 0 bases and 4 bases respectively, with 8 bases between them. CDR3 in DNA: TGCGCCAGCAGCCAAGAGGCGTTGGCAGATACGCAGTATTTT. Its translation is CASSQEALADTQYF.

V usage is TRBV29-1 and J usage is TRBJ1-1; unclear D gene. This CDR3 region has 11 residues. Between the trimmed V and J ends, which lost 6 bases and 8 bases, there was a span of 13 bases. CDR1 is SQVTM, CDR2 ANQGSEA, per germline. The CDR3 sequence is CSVRGIREAFF. CDR3 in DNA: TGCAGCGTGAGAGGAATTCGAGAAGCTTTCTTT.

About this clone: The sample has other DNA sequences that encode this CDR3 too. This chain links TRBV9 with TRBJ2-3; maybe TRBD2 (5 bases). Trimming cost V 0 bases and J 0 bases, with 8 bases left between them. Germline CDR1 and CDR2: SGDLS and YYNGEE. This CDR3 has 15 amino acids. In DNA, the CDR3 is TGTGCCAGCAGCGTAGACGGGGTAAGCACAGATACGCAGTATTTT. Translating gives CASSVDGVSTDTQYF.

The rearrangement joins TRBV27 to TRBJ2-5; 7 nucleotides agree with TRBD1. Germline-derived CDR1 and CDR2 are MNHEY and SMNVEV (reference sequence). V trimming: 10 bases; J trimming: 2 bases; junction bases outside the gene matches: 4. The CDR3 sequence is 12 residues long. In nucleotides, the CDR3 is TGTGCCACTCGGACAGGACAAGAGACCCAGTACTTC. Its protein product is CATRTGQETQYF.

DNA for the CDR3: TGTGCCAGCAGCTCCCCCGACAGGAATCAGCCCCAGCATTTT. Its protein product is CASSSPDRNQPQHF. J is TRBJ1-5 and V is TRBV7-9, with D possibly matching TRBD1 (6 bases). The length of the CDR3 is 14 residues. In germline, CDR1 is SEHNR, CDR2 FQNEAQ (reference sequence). Trimming left V 4 bases short and J 4 bases short, with 11 bases between.

Of note for this clone: The same CDR3 arises from other DNA sequences in this sample as well. This rearrangement joins TRBV7-2 to TRBJ2-7; D may correspond to TRBD1 or TRBD2 (5 bases each). The V end was cut by 1 base, the J end by 0 bases, with 10 bases between. Germline V gene lookup returns CDR1 SGHTA and CDR2 FQGNSA. The CDR3 totals 15 residues. As DNA, the CDR3 is TGTGCCAGCAGCTTAGATTCAGGGAGCTCCTACGAGCAGTACTTC. This encodes CASSLDSGSSYEQYF.

The chain couples TRBV4-1 to TRBJ2-3, with 10 bases lining up with TRBD1. The CDR3 length is 15 residues. The germline CDR1 and CDR2 sequences are MGHRA and YSYEKL. The trim removed 4 bases at V and 2 bases at J, leaving 3 bases unmatched. The CDR3 loop reads CASSPGQGNTDTQYF. The CDR3 DNA reads as TGCGCCAGCAGCCCGGGACAGGGGAACACAGATACGCAGTATTTT.

A note on this clone: At the DNA level, this CDR3 is encoded by other sequences in the same sample as well. The rearrangement uses TRBV6-5 and TRBJ2-5, with 11 bases lining up with TRBD1. Trimming took 8 bases from V and 4 from J; bases not matched to a gene: 3. This CDR3 comprises 13 residues. Per germline, CDR1 MNHEY and CDR2 SVGAGI. CDR3 sequence reads: CASRTGGRETQYF. CDR3 nucleotide sequence: TGTGCCAGCCGGACAGGGGGCAGAGAGACCCAGTACTTC.

This chain connects TRBV6-1 to TRBJ2-2; D call uncertain. V lost 8 bases to trimming and J lost 8 bases, with 12 bases between them. This CDR3 contains 12 residues. Germline values: CDR1 MNHNS, CDR2 SASEGT. The CDR3 DNA reads TGTGCCAGCTGCATGGGCTTTGGGGAGCTGTTTTTT. Translating it yields CASCMGFGELFF.

The V and J genes are TRBV15 and TRBJ2-7, with D unresolved. Germline loops: CDR1 LNHNV, CDR2 YYDKDF (reference sequence). The CDR3 is 15 amino acids. V lost 4 bases to trimming and J lost 6 bases, with 19 bases between them. DNA of the CDR3: TGTGCCACCAGCATCGCTGGAGCCCACATCACCGAGCAGTACTTC. Protein product: CATSIAGAHITEQYF. Combining the CDR3 with reference TRBV15 and TRBJ2-7 gives the whole variable domain DAMVIQNPRYQVTQFGKPVTLSCSQTLNHNVMYWYQQKSSQAPKLLFHYYDKDFNNEADTPDNFQSRRPNTSFCFLDIRSPGLGDTAMYLCATSIAGAHITEQYFGPGTRLTVT.

This chain joins TRBV10-1 and TRBJ2-5; TRBD2 aligns across 10 bases. The V and J ends lost 6 bases and 2 bases, in that order; junction bases with no gene match: 9. This CDR3 region has 16 residues. Germline V gives CDR1 WNHNN, CDR2 SYGVQD (reference sequence). The CDR3 region has the DNA TGCGCCAGCAGCCCTAAAGCTAGCGGGAGACAAGAGACCCAGTACTTC. Translated: CASSPKASGRQETQYF.

This clone was counted a single time. CDR3 coding DNA: TGTGCCAGCAGTGAGCTCACAGGGGTCACCGGGGAGCTGTTTTTT. Translated: CASSELTGVTGELFF. The V call is TRBV6-1, the J call TRBJ2-2; 7 bases align to TRBD1. Germline V gene data show CDR1 as MNHNS and CDR2 as SASEGT. V was pared by 3 bases and J by 4 bases, with 5 bases of the junction left unmatched. The CDR3 is 15 amino acids.

This clone was counted once. The chain couples TRBV7-9 to TRBJ2-3; TRBD2 aligns across 7 bases. The junction had 7 bases not matched to a gene; V was cut back by 3 bases and J by 4 bases. Germline CDR1 reads SEHNR; CDR2 reads FQNEAQ (reference sequence). This CDR3 has 15 amino acids. In DNA, the CDR3 is TGTGCCAGCAGCTTTAGCGGGTTAAAGGCAGATACGCAGTATTTT. The encoded protein is CASSFSGLKADTQYF.

The J gene is TRBJ1-5, the V gene TRBV27; 7 positions match TRBD1. This CDR3 has 14 residues. V was clipped by 5 bases and J by 5 bases; unmatched bases: 6. The germline CDR1 and CDR2 sequences are MNHEY and SMNVEV (reference sequence). The CDR3 loop reads CASSPGGVDQPQHF. The CDR3 DNA reads as TGTGCCAGCAGTCCAGGGGGGGTGGATCAGCCCCAGCATTTT.

This sequence joins TRBV6-4 and TRBJ2-7, with unresolved D. This CDR3 has 12 amino acids. Germline values: CDR1 MRHNA, CDR2 SNTAGT. Trimming left V 2 bases short and J 1 base short, with 3 bases between. Written as DNA, the CDR3 is TGTGCCAGCAGTGACACTTCCTACGAGCAGTACTTC. Translation gives CASSDTSYEQYF.

The V and J genes are TRBV29-1 and TRBJ2-6; TRBD1 agrees at 8 bases. The CDR3 sequence is 15 residues long. The V gene's germline CDR1 is SQVTM and CDR2 ANQGSEA. After removal of 2 bases from V and 1 base from J, the junction contained 1 base not matched to a gene. CDR3 protein: CSVEYRGSGANVLTF. The CDR3 DNA reads as TGCAGCGTTGAATACAGGGGGTCTGGGGCCAACGTCCTGACTTTC.

This sequence joins TRBV7-6 and TRBJ2-1; possible D gene TRBD2, 7 bases. In germline, CDR1 is SGHVS, CDR2 FNYEAQ. The V and J ends lost 5 bases and 8 bases respectively, with 19 bases between them. The CDR3 has 15 residues. The CDR3 DNA reads as TGTGCCAGCAGCCGTTGGGGGCGGGAGTTAGATGAGCAGTTCTTC. Protein: CASSRWGRELDEQFF.